This TCR beta chain originates from a study of T cell responses to AZD1222 COVID-19 vaccine. Sequenced by immunoSEQ multiplex PCR; TCRdb stores in-frame clones only, minus some. The sample has about 85,000 clones, less than 95% seen once; the top ten hold around 8%. The study's findings and limits: Spike as a whole was targeted by vaccine-associated CD4 TCRs, dominant at 160-218 and 743-854.

Turning to this clone: Its antigen is not identified.

V was clipped by 4 bases and J by 10 bases; unmatched bases: 6. Germline CDR1 is SGHTA and CDR2 is FQGNSA. CDR3 length: 13 amino acids. The V and J genes are TRBV7-2 and TRBJ2-1; TRBD2 matches at 8 bases. The TCR sequence derives from an adult who received the AZD1222 COVID-19 vaccine. The sample consisted of peripheral blood, taken 28 days after the second AZD1222 dose. CDR3 protein: CASSSGLVGEQFF. CDR3 coding DNA: TGTGCCAGCAGCTCGGGACTAGTGGGCGAGCAGTTCTTC.